The clone carrying this T cell receptor (beta chain) is a singleton in its sample. Its specificity is unknown. This sample was included in a study of cytomegalovirus exposure and HLA in healthy donors. Primers for the PCR totalled 60 Vbeta and 13 Jbeta. Clones were read by immunoSEQ multiplex PCR, and TCRdb kept only the in-frame ones, dropping some. This repertoire shows over 110,000 clones, approximately 80% found once; its top ten account for roughly 6.2%. Deletions cut 5 bases from V and 2 bases from J, with 15 bases between. CDR3 length: 15 residues. The germline V gene has CDR1 MNHNY and CDR2 SVGAGI (reference sequence). Study-level results: A later analysis showed TCR association rates differing by HLA locus, peaking at DRB1 and lowest at HLA-C.

This rearrangement joins TRBV6-6 to TRBJ2-5, with D perhaps matching TRBD1 (7 bases). Sequenced: PBMCs. The sequence came from a woman in her thirties or forties in good health and CMV-seropositive. In DNA form, the CDR3 reads TGTGCCAGCAGTACACAGGGGCGGGGACAAGAGACCCAGTACTTC. This codes for CASSTQGRGQETQYF.